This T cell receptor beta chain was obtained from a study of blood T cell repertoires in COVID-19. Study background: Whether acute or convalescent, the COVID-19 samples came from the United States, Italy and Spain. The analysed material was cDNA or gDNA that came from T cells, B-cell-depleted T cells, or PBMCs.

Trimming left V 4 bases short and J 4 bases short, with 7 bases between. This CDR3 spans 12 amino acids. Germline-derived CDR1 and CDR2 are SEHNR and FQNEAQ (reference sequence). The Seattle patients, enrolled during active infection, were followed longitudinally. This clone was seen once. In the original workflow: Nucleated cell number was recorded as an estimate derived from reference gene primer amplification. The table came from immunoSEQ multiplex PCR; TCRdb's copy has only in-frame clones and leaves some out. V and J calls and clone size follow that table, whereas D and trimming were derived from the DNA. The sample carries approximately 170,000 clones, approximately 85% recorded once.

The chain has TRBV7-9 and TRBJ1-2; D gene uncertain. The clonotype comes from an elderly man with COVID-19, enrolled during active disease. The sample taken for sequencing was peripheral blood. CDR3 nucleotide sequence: TGTGCCAGCAGCTCCAATCCCTATGGCTACACCTTC. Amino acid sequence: CASSSNPYGYTF.